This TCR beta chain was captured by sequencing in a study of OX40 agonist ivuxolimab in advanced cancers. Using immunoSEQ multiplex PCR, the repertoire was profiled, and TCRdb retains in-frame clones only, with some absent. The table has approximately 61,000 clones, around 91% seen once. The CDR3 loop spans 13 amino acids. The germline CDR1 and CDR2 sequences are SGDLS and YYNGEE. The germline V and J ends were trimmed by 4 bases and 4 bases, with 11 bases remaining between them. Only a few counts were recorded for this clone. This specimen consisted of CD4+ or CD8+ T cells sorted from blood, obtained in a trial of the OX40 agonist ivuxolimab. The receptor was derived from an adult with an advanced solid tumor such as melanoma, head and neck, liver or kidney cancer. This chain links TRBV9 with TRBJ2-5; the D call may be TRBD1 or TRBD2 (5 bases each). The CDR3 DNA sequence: TGTGCCAGCAGCAGAATGGGACCAGAGACCCAGTACTTC. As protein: CASSRMGPETQYF.